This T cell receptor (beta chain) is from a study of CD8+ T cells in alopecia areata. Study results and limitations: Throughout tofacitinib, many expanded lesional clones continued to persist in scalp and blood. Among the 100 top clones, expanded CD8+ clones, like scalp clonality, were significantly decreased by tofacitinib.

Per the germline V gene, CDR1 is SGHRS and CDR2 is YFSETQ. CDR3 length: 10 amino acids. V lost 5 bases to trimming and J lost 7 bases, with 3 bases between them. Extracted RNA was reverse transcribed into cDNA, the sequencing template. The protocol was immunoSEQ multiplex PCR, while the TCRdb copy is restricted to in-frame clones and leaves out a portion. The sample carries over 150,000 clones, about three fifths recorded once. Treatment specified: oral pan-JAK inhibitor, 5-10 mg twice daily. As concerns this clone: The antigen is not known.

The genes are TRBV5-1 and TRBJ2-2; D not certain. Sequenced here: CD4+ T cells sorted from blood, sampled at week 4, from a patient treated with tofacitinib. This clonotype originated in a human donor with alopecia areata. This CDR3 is CASRRGELFF. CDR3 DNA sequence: TGCGCCAGCAGGCGCGGGGAGCTGTTTTTT.